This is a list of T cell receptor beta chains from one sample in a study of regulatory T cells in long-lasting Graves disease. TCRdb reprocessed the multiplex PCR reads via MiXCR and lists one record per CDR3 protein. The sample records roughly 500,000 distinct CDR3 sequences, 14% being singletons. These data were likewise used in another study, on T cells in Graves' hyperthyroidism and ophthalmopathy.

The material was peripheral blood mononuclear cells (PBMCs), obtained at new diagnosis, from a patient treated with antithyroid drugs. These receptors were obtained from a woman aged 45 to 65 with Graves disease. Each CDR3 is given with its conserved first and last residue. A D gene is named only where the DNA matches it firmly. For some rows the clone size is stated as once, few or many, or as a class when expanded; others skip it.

CDR3nt: TGTGCCAGCAGCGTGCTAAGTAGCGGGAGGGGCACAGATACGCAGTATTTT; CDR3aa: CASSVLSSGRGTDTQYF; v_gene: TRBV9; abundance: few; len: 17; d_gene: TRBD2; j_gene: TRBJ2-3
CDR3nt: TGTGCCAGCAGCTCCCTCCCGGGAAGCACAGATACGCAGTATTTT; CDR3aa: CASSSLPGSTDTQYF; v_gene: TRBV11-2; abundance: many; len: 15; d_gene: NA; j_gene: TRBJ2-3
CDR3nt: TGTGCCAGTAGTGCCCGGACAGGGGTAAGCACTGAAGCTTTCTTT; CDR3aa: CASSARTGVSTEAFF; v_gene: TRBV19; abundance: few; len: 15; d_gene: TRBD1; j_gene: TRBJ1-1
CDR3nt: TGTGCCAGCAGCGTAATGGAAAATGAGCAGTTCTTC; CDR3aa: CASSVMENEQFF; v_gene: TRBV9; abundance: once; len: 12; d_gene: NA; j_gene: TRBJ2-1
CDR3nt: TGTGCCAGCAGCCTTAGGGACAGGGGCTACGAGCAGTACTTC; CDR3aa: CASSLRDRGYEQYF; v_gene: TRBV5-5; abundance: many; len: 14; d_gene: TRBD1; j_gene: TRBJ2-7
CDR3nt: TGTGCCAGTACAGGAGTTAAGGGGGCGGGTGAGCAGTTCTTC; CDR3aa: CASTGVKGAGEQFF; v_gene: TRBV19; abundance: few; len: 14; d_gene: TRBD1; j_gene: TRBJ2-1
CDR3nt: TGCGCCAGCAGCCAAGCTGCGGTCAGAGGGCCCACAGATACGCAGTATTTT; CDR3aa: CASSQAAVRGPTDTQYF; v_gene: TRBV4-1; abundance: NA; len: 17; d_gene: NA; j_gene: TRBJ2-3
CDR3nt: TGTGCCGGCAGGCTCGCAGGGGGTGGCGCTTTCTTT; CDR3aa: CAGRLAGGGAFF; v_gene: TRBV27; abundance: few; len: 12; d_gene: TRBD1; j_gene: TRBJ1-1
CDR3nt: TGCAGTGCTAGAGCCACCCTAGCGGGATTCTACAATGAGCAGTTCTTC; CDR3aa: CSARATLAGFYNEQFF; v_gene: TRBV20-1; abundance: few; len: 16; d_gene: TRBD2; j_gene: TRBJ2-1
CDR3nt: TGTGCCAGTAGTACCGTGGAGGGCACTGAAGCTTTCTTT; CDR3aa: CASSTVEGTEAFF; v_gene: TRBV19; abundance: many; len: 13; d_gene: NA; j_gene: TRBJ1-1
CDR3nt: TGTGCCAGCAGTGGGGGGGCGCCAGCCGAGCAGTACTTC; CDR3aa: CASSGGAPAEQYF; v_gene: TRBV28; abundance: many; len: 13; d_gene: NA; j_gene: TRBJ2-7
CDR3nt: TGTGCTAGTGCCAGGCCCGGGAACACTGAAGCTTTCTTT; CDR3aa: CASARPGNTEAFF; v_gene: TRBV12-5; abundance: many; len: 13; d_gene: NA; j_gene: TRBJ1-1
CDR3nt: TGTGCCAGCAGCTTAAGGAAACCGAACGGGACAGGCAATGAGCAGTTCTTC; CDR3aa: CASSLRKPNGTGNEQFF; v_gene: TRBV7-8; abundance: many; len: 17; d_gene: TRBD1; j_gene: TRBJ2-1
CDR3nt: TGTGCCAGCAGTGGTCCGGGACAAGCCACAGATACGCAGTATTTT; CDR3aa: CASSGPGQATDTQYF; v_gene: TRBV2; abundance: many; len: 15; d_gene: NA; j_gene: TRBJ2-3
CDR3nt: TGTGCCAGCTCAGTATTAGGAGTTGGTGAGCAGTTCTTC; CDR3aa: CASSVLGVGEQFF; v_gene: TRBV18; abundance: many; len: 13; d_gene: NA; j_gene: TRBJ2-1
CDR3nt: TGCAGTGCTAGGTATAAGGGTGAAACAACCGGGGAGCTGTTTTTT; CDR3aa: CSARYKGETTGELFF; v_gene: TRBV20-1; abundance: many; len: 15; d_gene: NA; j_gene: TRBJ2-2
CDR3nt: TGCGCCAGCAGCCAAGTTTGGGTGGGGACATCTAATCCTAACTATGGCTACACCTTC; CDR3aa: CASSQVWVGTSNPNYGYTF; v_gene: TRBV4-1; abundance: NA; len: 19; d_gene: NA; j_gene: TRBJ1-2
CDR3nt: TGTGCCAGCACCCGACAGGGACGAACCATGCATAGCAATCAGCCCCAGCATTTT; CDR3aa: CASTRQGRTMHSNQPQHF; v_gene: TRBV6-1; abundance: many; len: 18; d_gene: TRBD1; j_gene: TRBJ1-5
CDR3nt: TGTGCCAGCAGCCAAGGAGCCGTTAACACCGGGGAGCTGTTTTTT; CDR3aa: CASSQGAVNTGELFF; v_gene: TRBV3-1; abundance: NA; len: 15; d_gene: NA; j_gene: TRBJ2-2
CDR3nt: TGTGCCAGCAGTTACTCGAAAAGGGGTGGAAACACCATATATTTT; CDR3aa: CASSYSKRGGNTIYF; v_gene: TRBV6-5; abundance: once; len: 15; d_gene: NA; j_gene: TRBJ1-3
CDR3nt: TGCAGCGCGGACAGGGGGCGAGAGACCCAGTACTTC; CDR3aa: CSADRGRETQYF; v_gene: TRBV29-1; abundance: few; len: 12; d_gene: TRBD1; j_gene: TRBJ2-5
CDR3nt: TGTGCCAGTAGACAGGAGGTAGGGAGCACTGAAGCTTTCTTT; CDR3aa: CASRQEVGSTEAFF; v_gene: TRBV19; abundance: few; len: 14; d_gene: NA; j_gene: TRBJ1-1
CDR3nt: TGTGCCAGTAGTAGAGGGGCGGGAGGTCGGTTGGATACGCAGTATTTT; CDR3aa: CASSRGAGGRLDTQYF; v_gene: TRBV19; abundance: NA; len: 16; d_gene: TRBD2; j_gene: TRBJ2-3
CDR3nt: TGTGCCAGCAGTCTCCCCTTCGGGGATACGCAGTATTTT; CDR3aa: CASSLPFGDTQYF; v_gene: TRBV28; abundance: many; len: 13; d_gene: NA; j_gene: TRBJ2-3
CDR3nt: TGTGCCAGCAGTAACCAGGGGGCCTACGAGCAGTACTTC; CDR3aa: CASSNQGAYEQYF; v_gene: TRBV2; abundance: few; len: 13; d_gene: TRBD1; j_gene: TRBJ2-7
CDR3nt: TGTGCCAGCAGCCCACCTTCACAGGGGCTCCACTATGGCTACACCTTC; CDR3aa: CASSPPSQGLHYGYTF; v_gene: TRBV16; abundance: NA; len: 16; d_gene: TRBD1; j_gene: TRBJ1-2
CDR3nt: TGTGCCAGCAGTGCCAGACAGGGGGCATGGAAGACTGAAGCTTTCTTT; CDR3aa: CASSARQGAWKTEAFF; v_gene: TRBV6-1; abundance: many; len: 16; d_gene: TRBD1; j_gene: TRBJ1-1